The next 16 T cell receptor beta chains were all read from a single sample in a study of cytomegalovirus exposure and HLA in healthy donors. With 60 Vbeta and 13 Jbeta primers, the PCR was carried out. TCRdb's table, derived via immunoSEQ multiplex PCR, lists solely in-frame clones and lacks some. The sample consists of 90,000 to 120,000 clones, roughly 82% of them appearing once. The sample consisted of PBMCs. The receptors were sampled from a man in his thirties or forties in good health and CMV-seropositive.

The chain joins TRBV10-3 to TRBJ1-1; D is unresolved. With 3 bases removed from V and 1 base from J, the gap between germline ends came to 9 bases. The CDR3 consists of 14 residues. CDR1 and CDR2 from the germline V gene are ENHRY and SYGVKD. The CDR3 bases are TGTGCCATCAGTGAAATGGTGAGGAACACTGAAGCTTTCTTT. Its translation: CAISEMVRNTEAFF.

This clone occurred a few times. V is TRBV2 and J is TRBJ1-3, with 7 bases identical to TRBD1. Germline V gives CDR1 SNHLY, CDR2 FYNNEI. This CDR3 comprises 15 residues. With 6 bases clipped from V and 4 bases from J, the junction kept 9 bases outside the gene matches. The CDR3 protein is CASRSTGNSGNTIYF. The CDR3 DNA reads TGTGCCAGCAGATCGACAGGGAACTCGGGAAACACCATATATTTT.

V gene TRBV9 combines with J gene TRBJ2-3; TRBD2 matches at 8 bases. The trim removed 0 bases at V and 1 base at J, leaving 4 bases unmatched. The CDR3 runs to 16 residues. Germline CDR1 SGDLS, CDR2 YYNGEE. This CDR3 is CASSVASRGGTDTQYF. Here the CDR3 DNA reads TGTGCCAGCAGCGTAGCTTCGCGGGGGGGCACAGATACGCAGTATTTT. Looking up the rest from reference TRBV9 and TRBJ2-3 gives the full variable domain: DSGVTQTPKHLITATGQRVTLRCSPRSGDLSVYWYQQSLDQGLQFLIQYYNGEERAKGNILERFSAQQFPDLHSELNLSSLELGDSALYFCASSVASRGGTDTQYFGPGTRLTVL.

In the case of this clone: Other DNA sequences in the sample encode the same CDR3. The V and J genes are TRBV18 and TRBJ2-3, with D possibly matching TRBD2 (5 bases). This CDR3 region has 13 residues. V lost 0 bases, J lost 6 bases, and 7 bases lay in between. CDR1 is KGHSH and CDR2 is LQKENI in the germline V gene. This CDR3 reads CASSPPSADTQYF. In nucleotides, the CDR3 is TGTGCCAGCTCACCACCTAGCGCGGATACGCAGTATTTT.

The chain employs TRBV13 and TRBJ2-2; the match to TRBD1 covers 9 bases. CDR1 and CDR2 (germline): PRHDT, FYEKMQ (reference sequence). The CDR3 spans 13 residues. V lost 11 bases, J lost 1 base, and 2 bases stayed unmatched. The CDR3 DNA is TGTGCCGGACAGGGGCGGAACACCGGGGAGCTGTTTTTT. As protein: CAGQGRNTGELFF. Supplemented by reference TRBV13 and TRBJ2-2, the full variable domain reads AAGVIQSPRHLIKEKRETATLKCYPIPRHDTVYWYQQGPGQDPQFLISFYEKMQSDKGSIPDRFSAQQFSDYHSELNMSSLELGDSALYFCAGQGRNTGELFFGEGSRLTVL.

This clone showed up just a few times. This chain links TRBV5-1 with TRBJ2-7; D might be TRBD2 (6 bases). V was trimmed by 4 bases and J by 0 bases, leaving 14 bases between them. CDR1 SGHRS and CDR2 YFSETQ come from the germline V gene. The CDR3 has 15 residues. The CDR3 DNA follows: TGCGCCAGCAGCATGTTGGAGGGGTCCTCCTACGAGCAGTACTTC. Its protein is CASSMLEGSSYEQYF.

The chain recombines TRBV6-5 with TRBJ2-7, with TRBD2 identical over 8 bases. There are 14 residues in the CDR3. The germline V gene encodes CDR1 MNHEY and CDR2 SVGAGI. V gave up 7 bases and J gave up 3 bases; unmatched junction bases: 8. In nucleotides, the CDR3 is TGTGCCAGCAACCCCCCGGGGGGGATCTACGAGCAGTACTTC. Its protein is CASNPPGGIYEQYF.

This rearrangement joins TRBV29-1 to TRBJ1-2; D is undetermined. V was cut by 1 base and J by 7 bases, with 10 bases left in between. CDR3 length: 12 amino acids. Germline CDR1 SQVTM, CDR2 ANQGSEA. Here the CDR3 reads CSVEGSGGGYTF. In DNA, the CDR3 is TGCAGCGTTGAAGGGTCAGGAGGTGGCTACACCTTC. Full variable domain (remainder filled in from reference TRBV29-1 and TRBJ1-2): SAVISQKPSRDICQRGTSLTIQCQVDSQVTMMFWYRQQPGQSLTLIATANQGSEATYESGFVIDKFPISRPNLTFSTLTVSNMSPEDSSIYLCSVEGSGGGYTFGSGTRLTVV.

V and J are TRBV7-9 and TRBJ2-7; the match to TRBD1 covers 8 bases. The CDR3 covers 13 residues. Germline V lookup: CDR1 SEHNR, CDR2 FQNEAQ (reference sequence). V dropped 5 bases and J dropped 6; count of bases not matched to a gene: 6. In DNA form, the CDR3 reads TGTGCCAGCAGCCCCCAGGGGGCGGTCGAGCAGTACTTC. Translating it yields CASSPQGAVEQYF. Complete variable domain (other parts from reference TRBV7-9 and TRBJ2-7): DTGVSQNPRHKITKRGQNVTFRCDPISEHNRLYWYRQTLGQGPEFLTYFQNEAQLEKSRLLSDRFSAERPKGSFSTLEIQRTEQGDSAMYLCASSPQGAVEQYFGPGTRLTVT.

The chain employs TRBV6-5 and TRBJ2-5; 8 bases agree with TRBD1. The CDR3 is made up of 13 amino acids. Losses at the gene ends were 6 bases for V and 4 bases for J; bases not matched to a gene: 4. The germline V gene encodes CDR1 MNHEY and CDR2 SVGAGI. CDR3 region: CASRRTGGETQYF. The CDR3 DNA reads TGTGCCAGCAGGCGTACAGGGGGAGAGACCCAGTACTTC.

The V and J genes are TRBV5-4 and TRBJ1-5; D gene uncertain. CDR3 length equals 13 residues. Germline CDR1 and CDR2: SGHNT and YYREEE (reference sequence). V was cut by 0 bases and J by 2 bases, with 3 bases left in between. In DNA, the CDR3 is TGTGCCAGCAGCTTGGCAGGCAATCAGCCCCAGCATTTT. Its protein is CASSLAGNQPQHF. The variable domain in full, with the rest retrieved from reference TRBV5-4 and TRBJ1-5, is ETGVTQSPTHLIKTRGQQVTLRCSSQSGHNTVSWYQQALGQGPQFIFQYYREEENGRGNFPPRFSGLQFPNYSSELNVNALELDDSALYLCASSLAGNQPQHFGDGTRLSIL.

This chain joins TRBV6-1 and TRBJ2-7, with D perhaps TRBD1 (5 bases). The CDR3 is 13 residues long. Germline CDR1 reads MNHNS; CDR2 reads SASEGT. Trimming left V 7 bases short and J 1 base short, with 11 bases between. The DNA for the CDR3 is TGTGCCAGCACAGGACATTCATCCTACGAGCAGTACTTC. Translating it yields CASTGHSSYEQYF.

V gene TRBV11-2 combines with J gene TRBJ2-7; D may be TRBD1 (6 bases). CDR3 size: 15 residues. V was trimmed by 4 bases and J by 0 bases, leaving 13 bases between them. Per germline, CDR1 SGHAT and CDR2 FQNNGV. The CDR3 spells CASSSIQGSSYEQYF. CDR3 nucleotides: TGTGCCAGCAGCTCAATTCAGGGGAGCTCCTACGAGCAGTACTTC.

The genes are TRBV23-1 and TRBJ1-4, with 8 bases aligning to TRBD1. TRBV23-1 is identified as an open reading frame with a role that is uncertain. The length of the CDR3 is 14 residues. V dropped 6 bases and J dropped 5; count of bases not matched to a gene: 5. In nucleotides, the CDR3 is TGCGCCAGCAGAGCCGGGACAGGCAATGAAAAACTGTTTTTT. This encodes CASRAGTGNEKLFF.

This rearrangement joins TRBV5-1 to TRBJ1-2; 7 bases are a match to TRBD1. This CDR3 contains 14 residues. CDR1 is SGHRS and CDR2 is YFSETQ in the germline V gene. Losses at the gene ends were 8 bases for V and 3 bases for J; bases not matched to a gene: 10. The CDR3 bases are TGCGCCAGTGGAACAGGGGAGGCCCACTATGGCTACACCTTC. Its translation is CASGTGEAHYGYTF. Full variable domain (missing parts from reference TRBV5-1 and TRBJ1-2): KAGVTQTPRYLIKTRGQQVTLSCSPISGHRSVSWYQQTPGQGLQFLFEYFSETQRNKGNFPGRFSGRQFSNSRSEMNVSTLELGDSALYLCASGTGEAHYGYTFGSGTRLTVV.

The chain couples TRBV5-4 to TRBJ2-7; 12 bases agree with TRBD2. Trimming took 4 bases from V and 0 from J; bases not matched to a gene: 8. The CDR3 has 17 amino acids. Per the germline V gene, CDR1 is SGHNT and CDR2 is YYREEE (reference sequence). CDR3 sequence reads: CASSPPGTSGHSYEQYF. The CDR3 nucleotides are TGTGCCAGCAGCCCACCAGGGACTAGCGGGCACTCCTACGAGCAGTACTTC.